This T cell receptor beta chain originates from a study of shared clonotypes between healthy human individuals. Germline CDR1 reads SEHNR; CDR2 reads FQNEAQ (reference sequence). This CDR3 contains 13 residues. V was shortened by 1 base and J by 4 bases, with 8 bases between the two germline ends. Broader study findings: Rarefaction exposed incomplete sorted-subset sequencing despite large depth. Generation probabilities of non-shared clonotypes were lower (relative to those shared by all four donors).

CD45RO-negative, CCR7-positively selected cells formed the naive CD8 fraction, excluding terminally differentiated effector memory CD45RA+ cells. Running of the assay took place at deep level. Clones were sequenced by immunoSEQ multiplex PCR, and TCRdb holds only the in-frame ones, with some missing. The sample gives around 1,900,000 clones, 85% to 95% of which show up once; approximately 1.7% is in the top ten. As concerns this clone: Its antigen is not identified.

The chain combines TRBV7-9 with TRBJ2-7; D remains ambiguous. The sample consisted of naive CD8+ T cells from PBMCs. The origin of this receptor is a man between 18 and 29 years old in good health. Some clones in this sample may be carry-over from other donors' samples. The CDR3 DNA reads TGTGCCAGCAGCTTAGTAAGAGCGTACGAGCAGTACTTC. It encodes CASSLVRAYEQYF. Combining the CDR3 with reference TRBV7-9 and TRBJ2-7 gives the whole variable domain DTGVSQNPRHKITKRGQNVTFRCDPISEHNRLYWYRQTLGQGPEFLTYFQNEAQLEKSRLLSDRFSAERPKGSFSTLEIQRTEQGDSAMYLCASSLVRAYEQYFGPGTRLTVT.